These T cell receptor beta chains were read from a single sample in a study of shared clonotypes between healthy human individuals. Produced via immunoSEQ multiplex PCR; TCRdb's table is partial and in-frame only. The sample gives 2 million to 2.5 million clones, roughly 93% of which show up once; approximately 0.35% is in the top ten. Sequencing was performed on naive CD4+ T cells from PBMCs. These receptors were collected from a man aged 18 to 29 in good health. Some clones in this sample may be carry-over from other donors' samples. CDR3s include the opening cysteine and the closing phenylalanine or tryptophan. A D gene is named only where the DNA matches it firmly. Clone size is stated in some rows and not others, as once, few, many or a class when expanded.

TRBV7-2	NA	TRBJ1-1	TRBD1	TGTGCCAGCAGCTTAAGGGACAGGGTGAACACTGAAGCTTTCTTT	CASSLRDRVNTEAFF
TRBV5-3	few	TRBJ1-1	NA	TGTGCCAGAAGCAGGCCGGAGAGTGAAGCTTTCTTT	CARSRPESEAFF
TRBV6-1	NA	TRBJ2-7	NA	TGTGCCAGCAGGGCCGGGAGCAGGTACGAGCAGTACTTC	CASRAGSRYEQYF
TRBV19	NA	TRBJ1-2	NA	TGTGCCAGTAGTATCGCAGGGATTGCCTATGGCTACACCTTC	CASSIAGIAYGYTF
TRBV7-3	NA	TRBJ2-1	TRBD1	TGTGCCAGCAGCTACGACAGGGACTCCTACAATGAGCAGTTCTTC	CASSYDRDSYNEQFF
TRBV5-1	NA	TRBJ2-1	NA	TGCGCCAGCAGCTCGCTGTTGCACAGCTCCTACAATGAGCAGTTCTTC	CASSSLLHSSYNEQFF
TRBV7-3	once	TRBJ2-3	NA	TGTGCCAGCAGCCCAGCCCACGCAGATACGCAGTATTTT	CASSPAHADTQYF
TRBV2	NA	TRBJ2-7	NA	TGTGCCAGCGGTCGGGACAGCGGGTACGAGCAGTACTTC	CASGRDSGYEQYF
TRBV5-1	NA	TRBJ1-3	NA	TGCGCCAGCAGCTTGGGTCTCAGCTCTGGAAACACCATATATTTT	CASSLGLSSGNTIYF
TRBV5-1	NA	TRBJ1-2	TRBD1	TGCGCCAGCAGGGGGACAGGGGGCAACTATGGCTACACCTTC	CASRGTGGNYGYTF
TRBV4-2	NA	TRBJ2-7	TRBD2	TGTGCCAGCAGCCAAGATAACCAGCGGGGTTCCTACGAGCAGTACTTC	CASSQDNQRGSYEQYF
TRBV11-2	NA	TRBJ2-1	NA	TGTGCCAGCAGCTTTATTATTTCAGGGGAGGCCTACAATGAGCAGTTCTTC	CASSFIISGEAYNEQFF